The T cell receptor beta chain under discussion was sequenced for a study of control samples from healthy donors and cancer patients. Sequencing was performed with immunoSEQ multiplex PCR; in TCRdb, only in-frame clones are kept and a portion is missing. The table lists some 120,000 clones, approximately 92% of them singletons, with 2% to 2.5% in the top ten. Germline values: CDR1 SGHRS, CDR2 YFSETQ. Deletions cut 1 base from V and 6 bases from J, with 13 bases between. This CDR3 has 14 amino acids. This chain connects TRBV5-1 to TRBJ1-2, with a tentative D call TRBD1 (6 bases). The sample comprised blood. This sequence was found in a young man in good health. CDR3 residues: CASSLTGTPNGYTF. As DNA, the CDR3 is TGCGCCAGCAGCTTGACAGGGACGCCTAATGGCTACACCTTC.